These 32 T cell receptor beta chains came from one sample sequenced in a study of memory CD4+ T cells and cytomegalovirus serostatus. The sort gate was single viable CD3+CD4+CD8-CD45RO+ cells for memory CD4+ T cells. Some clones are missing from TCRdb's copy, which holds only in-frame ones; the method was immunoSEQ multiplex PCR. The sample has approximately 60,000 clones; 80% to 90% are singletons. Input material: memory CD4+ T cells from blood. The receptors were gathered from an adult in good health and CMV-seronegative.

The V call is TRBV2, the J call TRBJ1-6; 8 positions agree with TRBD1. Germline assignment: CDR1 SNHLY and CDR2 FYNNEI. The CDR3 is made up of 13 amino acids. V shed 10 bases and J 10 bases; nucleotides not matched to a gene: 9. CDR3 amino acids: CAKSTGEFSPLHF. The CDR3 DNA follows: TGTGCCAAGTCGACAGGGGAATTCTCACCCCTCCACTTT. Drawing the rest from reference TRBV2 and TRBJ1-6, the complete variable domain is EPEVTQTPSHQVTQMGQEVILRCVPISNHLYFYWYRQILGQKVEFLVSFYNNEISEKSEIFDDQFSVERPDGSNFTLKIRSTKLEDSAMYFCAKSTGEFSPLHFGNGTRLTVT.

The chain carries TRBV21-1 and TRBJ1-1. TRBV21-1 is termed a pseudogene. CDR3 length: 13 residues. Here the CDR3 DNA reads TGTGCTACGGGGGGGCAAGGGCACACTGAAGCTTTCTTT. Translated: CATGGQGHTEAFF.

V is TRBV12-5 and J is TRBJ2-5; maybe TRBD2 (5 bases). The CDR3 sequence is 17 residues long. Per germline, CDR1 LGHNT and CDR2 FRNRAP. Trimming cost V 1 base and J 4 bases, with 19 bases left between them. CDR3 coding DNA: TGTGCTAGTGGTTTGGCCCTACGACCCGGGAACCCAGAGACCCAGTACTTC. Translated, it gives CASGLALRPGNPETQYF.

This rearrangement joins TRBV7-3 to TRBJ2-1; 8 bases agree with TRBD2. The ends lost 5 bases at V and 5 bases at J; junction bases unmatched: 5. Germline values: CDR1 SGHTA, CDR2 FQGTGA. The CDR3 sequence is 14 residues long. Here the CDR3 DNA reads TGTGCCAGCAGCCCGCCGGGACTAGACAATGAGCAGTTCTTC. It is translated as CASSPPGLDNEQFF.

The chain combines TRBV7-2 with TRBJ2-3; D is undetermined. V lost 5 bases to trimming and J lost 5 bases, with 8 bases between them. Germline lookup yields CDR1 SGHTA and CDR2 FQGNSA. The CDR3 extends over 12 amino acids. CDR3 sequence: CASSPSRDTQYF. CDR3 DNA: TGTGCCAGCAGCCCATCGCGAGATACGCAGTATTTT.

The rearrangement joins TRBV7-9 to TRBJ2-1; D unclear. V was cut by 0 bases and J by 9 bases, with 12 bases left in between. The CDR3 extends over 14 amino acids. Per the germline V gene, CDR1 is SEHNR and CDR2 is FQNEAQ (reference sequence). CDR3 in amino acids: CASSLANSWGEQFF. The CDR3 region has the DNA TGTGCCAGCAGCTTAGCGAACTCTTGGGGTGAGCAGTTCTTC. Full variable domain (outside the CDR3, taken from reference TRBV7-9 and TRBJ2-1): DTGVSQNPRHKITKRGQNVTFRCDPISEHNRLYWYRQTLGQGPEFLTYFQNEAQLEKSRLLSDRFSAERPKGSFSTLEIQRTEQGDSAMYLCASSLANSWGEQFFGPGTRLTVL.

The chain uses TRBV6-5 and TRBJ2-3; D remains unclear. The CDR3 consists of 16 residues. Looked up from germline, CDR1 is MNHEY and CDR2 is SVGAGI. V lost 0 bases, J lost 2 bases, and 12 bases lay in between. Here the CDR3 DNA reads TGTGCCAGCAGTTACTCGATTCCGAGGTACACAGATACGCAGTATTTT. Translating gives CASSYSIPRYTDTQYF.

V and J are TRBV7-8 and TRBJ1-5, with 9 bases lining up with TRBD1. This CDR3 region has 16 residues. The V and J ends lost 4 bases and 2 bases, in that order; junction bases with no gene match: 6. CDR1 is SGHVS, CDR2 FQNEAQ, per germline. CDR3 DNA sequence: TGTGCCAGCAGCTCCTACAGGGGGCGGGGCAATCAGCCCCAGCATTTT. Its protein product is CASSSYRGRGNQPQHF. The full variable domain, completed using reference TRBV7-8 and TRBJ1-5, is GAGVSQSPRYKVAKRGQDVALRCDPISGHVSLFWYQQALGQGPEFLTYFQNEAQLDKSGLPSDRFFAERPEGSVSTLKIQRTQQEDSAVYLCASSSYRGRGNQPQHFGDGTRLSIL.

The V and J genes are TRBV5-1 and TRBJ1-4; no definite D call. CDR3 length: 15 amino acids. V shed 4 bases and J shed 0 bases, with 10 bases lying between them. Germline CDR1 reads SGHRS; CDR2 reads YFSETQ. CDR3 bases: TGCGCCAGCAGCCCCGATTGGGCAACTAATGAAAAACTGTTTTTT. Protein product: CASSPDWATNEKLFF.

This sequence joins TRBV15 and TRBJ2-7; D unresolved. Trimming took off 0 bases at V and 1 base at J, with 13 bases between the two ends. Looked up from germline, CDR1 is LNHNV and CDR2 is YYDKDF (reference sequence). This CDR3 comprises 16 residues. CDR3 coding DNA: TGTGCCACCAGCAGAGATTCGGCCGAACGGTCCTACGAGCAGTACTTC. It yields the protein CATSRDSAERSYEQYF.

The chain is built from TRBV11-1 and TRBJ2-1, with 9 positions matching TRBD2. The CDR3 consists of 14 residues. With 5 bases clipped from V and 5 bases from J, the junction kept 4 bases outside the gene matches. The V gene's germline CDR1 is SGHAT and CDR2 FQDESV (reference sequence). CDR3 in amino acids: CASSPGTSNNEQFF. CDR3 DNA sequence: TGTGCCAGCAGCCCTGGGACTAGCAACAATGAGCAGTTCTTC.

The chain carries TRBV4-3 and TRBJ2-7; 9 bases are shared with TRBD2. CDR1 and CDR2 from the germline V gene are LGHNA and YSLEER. CDR3 length: 16 residues. V was clipped by 0 bases and J by 3 bases; unmatched bases: 6. CDR3 DNA sequence: TGCGCCAGCAGCCAAGAAACCCTAGCGGGAAACTACGAGCAGTACTTC. Residues: CASSQETLAGNYEQYF.

The rearrangement links TRBV5-1 to TRBJ2-3, with 9 bases lining up with TRBD1. The length of the CDR3 is 14 residues. Germline V gives CDR1 SGHRS, CDR2 YFSETQ. Trimming at V came to 4 bases and at J to 6 bases, leaving 6 bases not matched to a gene. The CDR3 coding sequence is TGCGCCAGCAGCCAGGACAGGGGAGTCGATACGCAGTATTTT. This gives the protein CASSQDRGVDTQYF.

Only one count was recorded for this clone. The chain uses TRBV5-6 and TRBJ2-1; D may be TRBD2 (7 bases). The CDR3 totals 18 residues. The V gene's germline CDR1 is SGHDT and CDR2 YYEEEE. Trimming took 5 bases from V and 5 from J, leaving 26 bases between them. The CDR3 DNA reads as TGTGCCAGCAGTCTGGTGGGGGGGGGCTGGATGGAGGACAATGAGCAGTTCTTC. Amino acids: CASSLVGGGWMEDNEQFF.

The genes are TRBV7-9 and TRBJ2-5; 7 bases are shared with TRBD2. V lost 3 bases to trimming and J lost 1 base; unmatched junction nucleotides: 2. The CDR3 totals 14 residues. CDR1 and CDR2 (germline): SEHNR, FQNEAQ (reference sequence). CDR3 sequence: CASSLGTIQETQYF. The CDR3 DNA reads as TGTGCCAGCAGCTTGGGGACTATCCAAGAGACCCAGTACTTC.

The rearrangement joins TRBV13 to TRBJ1-1; 7 nucleotides agree with TRBD1. This CDR3 contains 16 residues. Germline lookup yields CDR1 PRHDT and CDR2 FYEKMQ (reference sequence). V dropped 4 bases and J dropped 1; count of bases not matched to a gene: 9. The CDR3 protein is CASSWGRDRGNTEAFF. CDR3 bases: TGTGCCAGCAGCTGGGGCCGGGACAGAGGGAACACTGAAGCTTTCTTT. Looking up the rest from reference TRBV13 and TRBJ1-1 gives the full variable domain: AAGVIQSPRHLIKEKRETATLKCYPIPRHDTVYWYQQGPGQDPQFLISFYEKMQSDKGSIPDRFSAQQFSDYHSELNMSSLELGDSALYFCASSWGRDRGNTEAFFGQGTRLTVV.

V gene TRBV7-9 combines with J gene TRBJ1-1, with D possibly matching TRBD1 (5 bases). Germline CDR1 reads SEHNR; CDR2 reads FQNEAQ (reference sequence). V was pared by 5 bases and J by 1 base, with 8 bases between. The CDR3 spans 13 residues. CDR3 DNA: TGTGCCAGCAGCCCGCAGGGGAACACTGAAGCTTTCTTT. Residues: CASSPQGNTEAFF.

The rearrangement links TRBV18 to TRBJ1-2; D call uncertain. Trimming removed 2 bases at V and 0 bases at J, with 7 bases between. The length of the CDR3 is 14 residues. Per the germline V gene, CDR1 is KGHSH and CDR2 is LQKENI. This CDR3 reads CASSPGQANYGYTF. CDR3 nucleotides: TGTGCCAGCTCACCAGGTCAAGCTAACTATGGCTACACCTTC.

The rearrangement joins TRBV7-2 to TRBJ1-1; the D gene is possibly TRBD1 (5 bases). V was cut by 5 bases and J by 1 base, with 8 bases left in between. Germline V gene lookup returns CDR1 SGHTA and CDR2 FQGNSA. The CDR3 length is 13 residues. The CDR3 here is CASSRQKNTEAFF. The CDR3 DNA sequence: TGTGCCAGCAGCAGACAGAAGAACACTGAAGCTTTCTTT.

The chain has TRBV5-5 and TRBJ2-3; 11 bases agree with TRBD2. CDR3 length: 18 amino acids. Trimming cost V 4 bases and J 4 bases; bases outside gene matches: 14. Looked up from germline, CDR1 is SGHKS and CDR2 is YYEKEE (reference sequence). The CDR3 coding sequence is TGTGCCAGCAGCCCTAGCGGGAGGACTTATAGGGGAGCAGATACGCAGTATTTT. It is translated as CASSPSGRTYRGADTQYF.

The chain carries TRBV19 and TRBJ1-4; D gene uncertain. Germline V CDR1 and CDR2: LNHDA, SQIVND (reference sequence). The CDR3 consists of 15 residues. With 6 bases removed from V and 3 bases from J, the gap between germline ends came to 14 bases. The CDR3 here is CASSSSGFANEKLFF. The CDR3 coding sequence is TGTGCCAGTAGCTCCTCAGGCTTCGCTAATGAAAAACTGTTTTTT.

This clone is a singleton in its sample. The rearrangement uses TRBV29-1 and TRBJ2-1; tentatively, D is TRBD1 (6 bases). Germline lookup yields CDR1 SQVTM and CDR2 ANQGSEA. This CDR3 comprises 13 residues. Trimming took 7 bases from V and 3 from J, leaving 13 bases between them. CDR3 in amino acids: CSAGAHLYNEQFF. The CDR3 coding sequence is TGCAGCGCAGGGGCCCATCTCTACAATGAGCAGTTCTTC.

This sequence joins TRBV9 and TRBJ2-7, with no clear D. The V gene lost 0 bases and the J gene lost 0 bases, with 7 bases spanning the gap. Germline values: CDR1 SGDLS, CDR2 YYNGEE. The CDR3 sequence is 14 residues long. The chain's CDR3 is CASSVDSLSYEQYF. Here the CDR3 DNA reads TGTGCCAGCAGCGTAGACAGCCTCTCCTACGAGCAGTACTTC. Using reference TRBV9 and TRBJ2-7 for the parts outside the CDR3, the full variable domain is DSGVTQTPKHLITATGQRVTLRCSPRSGDLSVYWYQQSLDQGLQFLIQYYNGEERAKGNILERFSAQQFPDLHSELNLSSLELGDSALYFCASSVDSLSYEQYFGPGTRLTVT.

DNA for the CDR3: TGTGCCAGCAGCTTTCGAAGCGGGGCCTCTGGGGCCAACGTCCTGACTTTC. It encodes CASSFRSGASGANVLTF. The V and J genes are TRBV5-4 and TRBJ2-6; 7 nucleotides line up with TRBD2. The CDR3 length is 17 residues. Germline V lookup: CDR1 SGHNT, CDR2 YYREEE (reference sequence). Germline trimming cut 2 bases from V and 0 bases from J; bases unmatched to any gene: 5.

The J gene is TRBJ1-2, the V gene TRBV11-3, with TRBD1 matching over 12 bases. CDR3 length equals 15 residues. V dropped 5 bases and J dropped 5; count of bases not matched to a gene: 6. Germline V CDR1 and CDR2: SGHNT, YENEEA. DNA of the CDR3: TGTGCCAGCAGCGACCCGGGACAGGGGGCTTATGGCTACACCTTC. Translation gives CASSDPGQGAYGYTF.

The chain combines TRBV5-1 with TRBJ2-5, with 8 positions matching TRBD1. In germline, CDR1 is SGHRS, CDR2 YFSETQ. V shed 2 bases, J shed 0 bases, and the junction held 6 bases outside the gene matches. The CDR3 is 16 amino acids. The CDR3 coding sequence is TGCGCCAGCAGCTTCACGAGACAGGGGAACCAAGAGACCCAGTACTTC. Its translation: CASSFTRQGNQETQYF.

The chain joins TRBV19 to TRBJ2-4; D is unclear. Trimming left V 1 base short and J 5 bases short, with 6 bases between. CDR1 LNHDA and CDR2 SQIVND come from the germline V gene (reference sequence). The CDR3 contains 13 residues. CDR3: CASSIVVQNIQYF. The CDR3 DNA reads TGTGCCAGTAGTATAGTGGTTCAAAACATTCAGTACTTC.

The V call is TRBV5-5, the J call TRBJ2-2, with 8 bases that match TRBD2. V lost 4 bases, J lost 6 bases, and 5 bases stayed unmatched. The CDR3 loop spans 14 amino acids. Germline V CDR1 and CDR2: SGHKS, YYEKEE (reference sequence). The CDR3 here is CASSLGRASGELFF. The CDR3 DNA is TGTGCCAGCAGCCTCGGGAGGGCCTCCGGGGAGCTGTTTTTT.

The chain uses TRBV28 and TRBJ1-5; D gene uncertain. The V gene lost 6 bases and the J gene lost 7 bases, with 10 bases spanning the gap. Germline CDR1 MDHEN, CDR2 SYDVKM. The CDR3 has 12 amino acids. CDR3 in amino acids: CASSRPQQPQHF. The CDR3 coding sequence is TGTGCCAGCAGCCGACCCCAGCAGCCCCAGCATTTT.

On this clone itself: Other DNA sequences in this specimen translate into the identical CDR3. The CDR3 region is CASSLSGSGDTQYF. CDR3 DNA: TGTGCCAGCAGCTTAAGCGGTAGCGGAGATACGCAGTATTTT. This chain connects TRBV7-3 to TRBJ2-3, with TRBD2 as a possible D gene (6 bases). Germline CDR1 is SGHTA and CDR2 is FQGTGA. The CDR3 spans 14 residues. The V gene lost 1 base and the J gene lost 5 bases, with 10 bases spanning the gap.

The chain uses TRBV12-5 and TRBJ1-2; weak D call: TRBD1 (6 bases). The V end was cut by 6 bases, the J end by 6 bases, with 14 bases between. This CDR3 is 13 amino acids long. The germline CDR1 and CDR2 sequences are LGHNT and FRNRAP. The CDR3 protein is CASGGTPANGYTF. The CDR3 nucleotides are TGTGCTAGTGGCGGGACACCGGCAAATGGCTACACCTTC. Drawing the rest from reference TRBV12-5 and TRBJ1-2, the complete variable domain is DARVTQTPRHKVTEMGQEVTMRCQPILGHNTVFWYRQTMMQGLELLAYFRNRAPLDDSGMPKDRFSAEMPDATLATLKIQPSEPRDSAVYFCASGGTPANGYTFGSGTRLTVV.

The J gene is TRBJ2-3, the V gene TRBV7-3, with TRBD1 identical over 7 bases. Germline values: CDR1 SGHTA, CDR2 FQGTGA. Trimming cost V 5 bases and J 3 bases; bases outside gene matches: 5. The CDR3 length is 14 residues. As DNA, the CDR3 is TGTGCCAGCAGCCCAACGGGACAGACAGATACGCAGTATTTT. Its translation: CASSPTGQTDTQYF.